Shown below are 14 T cell receptor beta chains from a single sample sequenced in a study of siplizumab effects on memory and regulatory T cells. Only in-frame clones appear in the TCRdb table, and some are missing; sequencing was by immunoSEQ multiplex PCR. The repertoire consists of approximately 16,000 clones, with over 40% occurring once and the leading ten covering about 8.3%. The authors kept the mixed lymphocyte reaction cells in coculture at 37°C for roughly six days. The antigens these receptors bind are not known. Sequencing was done on a sample of CFSE-low (dividing) CD4+ T cells sorted from an allogeneic mixed lymphocyte reaction. Receptors were obtained from a human donor in good health; the cells came from an allogeneic mixed lymphocyte reaction. Some clones in this sample may be carry-over from other donors' samples.

The chain joins TRBV7-7 to TRBJ2-2, with D possibly matching TRBD2 (7 bases). The CDR3 is 12 amino acids. In germline, CDR1 is SSHAT, CDR2 FNYEAQ (reference sequence). The CDR3 region has the DNA TGTGCTAGCCGCGGGGGCCCCGGGGAGCTGTTTTTT. Translation: CASRGGPGELFF.

The chain joins TRBV18 to TRBJ2-3; unclear D gene. Germline V lookup: CDR1 KGHSH, CDR2 LQKENI. Deletions cut 0 bases from V and 1 base from J, with 11 bases between. The CDR3 is made up of 16 amino acids. The CDR3: CASSPPRGQGTDTQYF. CDR3 nucleotides: TGTGCCAGCTCACCACCGCGAGGTCAGGGCACAGATACGCAGTATTTT.

The chain links TRBV11-1 to TRBJ2-3; D unresolved. The germline CDR1 and CDR2 sequences are SGHAT and FQDESV (reference sequence). The V and J ends lost 3 bases and 0 bases respectively, with 7 bases between them. There are 14 residues in the CDR3. The CDR3 protein is CASSFFGSTDTQYF. CDR3 bases: TGTGCCAGCAGCTTTTTCGGCAGCACAGATACGCAGTATTTT.

This rearrangement joins TRBV5-1 to TRBJ2-5, with 10 nucleotides matching TRBD2. V shed 2 bases, J shed 2 bases, and the junction held 3 bases outside the gene matches. CDR1 is SGHRS and CDR2 is YFSETQ in the germline V gene. The CDR3 extends over 15 amino acids. CDR3 region: CASSFGLAEQETQYF. The DNA for the CDR3 is TGCGCCAGCAGCTTCGGACTAGCGGAACAAGAGACCCAGTACTTC.

V and J are TRBV28 and TRBJ2-5, with 9 positions matching TRBD1. The J call may not be correct, given that the DNA end is closer to TRBJ2-7. Germline V gene lookup returns CDR1 MDHEN and CDR2 SYDVKM. This CDR3 contains 16 residues. DNA of the CDR3: TGTGCCAGCACACAGGGGGCGGTGGGGAGCTCCTACGAGCAGTACTTC. It codes for CASTQGAVGSSYEQYF.

This clone has just one count. The chain links TRBV11-3 to TRBJ2-3; 11 bases fit TRBD2. V was pared by 4 bases and J by 4 bases, with 1 base of the junction left unmatched. This CDR3 has 14 residues. Per the germline V gene, CDR1 is SGHNT and CDR2 is YENEEA. The CDR3: CASSSSGRPDTQYF. CDR3 sequence (DNA): TGTGCCAGCAGCTCTAGCGGGAGGCCAGATACGCAGTATTTT.

In DNA form, the CDR3 reads TGTGCCAGCAGCTCCCGCGACAGGGGTGAGACCCAGTACTTC. This sequence encodes CASSSRDRGETQYF. V usage is TRBV9 and J usage is TRBJ2-5, with TRBD1 identical over 8 bases. The CDR3 totals 14 residues. The junction had 7 bases not matched to a gene; V was cut back by 4 bases and J by 5 bases. From germline, CDR1 is SGDLS and CDR2 YYNGEE.

By sample share, this clone is medium-sized. The chain recombines TRBV14 with TRBJ2-3, with 7 bases fitting TRBD1. The CDR3 contains 18 residues. V was clipped by 4 bases and J by 0 bases; unmatched bases: 13. Germline lookup yields CDR1 SGHDN and CDR2 FVKESK. CDR3 nucleotide sequence: TGTGCCAGCAGCCTCGCATTTCCGGGACAGTATAGCACAGATACGCAGTATTTT. Its protein is CASSLAFPGQYSTDTQYF.

This clone came up once. This chain links TRBV9 with TRBJ2-1, with 11 bases identical to TRBD2. Germline V lookup: CDR1 SGDLS, CDR2 YYNGEE. V lost 3 bases, J lost 6 bases, and 8 bases stayed unmatched. This CDR3 has 16 amino acids. The CDR3 region is CASSAGLAVSFNEQFF. The CDR3 nucleotides are TGTGCCAGCAGCGCGGGACTAGCGGTTTCGTTCAATGAGCAGTTCTTC.

The chain links TRBV5-5 to TRBJ2-5, with a weak D call TRBD2 (6 bases). From germline, CDR1 is SGHKS and CDR2 YYEKEE (reference sequence). This CDR3 is built from 19 residues. V gave up 0 bases and J gave up 2 bases, with 23 bases separating them. The CDR3 nucleotides are TGTGCCAGCAGCTTGGCCGGAAGCAGAGGTGCGGGGCCACAAGAGACCCAGTACTTC. Protein product: CASSLAGSRGAGPQETQYF. The variable domain in full, with the rest retrieved from reference TRBV5-5 and TRBJ2-5, is DAGVTQSPTHLIKTRGQQVTLRCSPISGHKSVSWYQQVLGQGPQFIFQYYEKEERGRGNFPDRFSARQFPNYSSELNVNALLLGDSALYLCASSLAGSRGAGPQETQYFGPGTRLLVL.

This clone was detected ten times or more. This chain links TRBV6-6 with TRBJ2-2; D ambiguous. There are 14 residues in the CDR3. Germline V gene data show CDR1 as MNHNY and CDR2 as SVGAGI (reference sequence). The V and J ends lost 0 bases and 8 bases respectively, with 10 bases between them. CDR3 residues: CASSYSGFRGELFF. Here the CDR3 DNA reads TGTGCCAGCAGTTACTCGGGCTTCAGGGGGGAGCTGTTTTTT.

The chain recombines TRBV19 with TRBJ2-5; 8 nucleotides line up with TRBD2. The CDR3 consists of 14 residues. Germline CDR1 LNHDA, CDR2 SQIVND (reference sequence). Unmatched junction bases numbered 4, after V lost 3 bases and J lost 4 bases. This chain's CDR3 is CASSIHAGGETQYF. Written as DNA, the CDR3 is TGTGCCAGTAGTATTCACGCGGGGGGAGAGACCCAGTACTTC.

V gene TRBV5-4 combines with J gene TRBJ2-7, with 8 bases identical to TRBD1. After removal of 4 bases from V and 3 bases from J, the junction contained 9 bases not matched to a gene. Germline V lookup: CDR1 SGHNT, CDR2 YYREEE (reference sequence). The CDR3 extends over 15 amino acids. CDR3 sequence: CASSPDRGQSYEQYF. The CDR3 coding sequence is TGTGCCAGCAGCCCTGACAGGGGACAAAGCTACGAGCAGTACTTC.

A single count supports this clone. The V call is TRBV5-1, the J call TRBJ2-3, with 15 bases lining up with TRBD2. CDR3 length: 17 residues. Germline trimming cut 4 bases from V and 5 bases from J; bases unmatched to any gene: 8. In germline, CDR1 is SGHRS, CDR2 YFSETQ. The CDR3 loop is CASSLGTSGRSGDTQYF. Written as DNA, the CDR3 is TGCGCCAGCAGCCTAGGGACTAGCGGGAGGAGTGGAGATACGCAGTATTTT.